Listed below are T cell receptor beta chains from one sample, sequenced in a study of blood T cell repertoires in COVID-19. The data were produced by immunoSEQ multiplex PCR, yet TCRdb's version contains in-frame clones alone and is incomplete. The profile shows 88,000 or so clones, roughly 90% of them singletons. Sequencing was performed on peripheral blood. These receptors came from a man in his 60s with acute or convalescent COVID-19. CDR3s include the opening cysteine and the closing phenylalanine or tryptophan. D genes are given only for firm matches. Clone sizes are given selectively: once, few, many, or a class where the clone is expanded.

v_call	d_call	clone_size	j_call	cdr3_nt	cdr3_aa
TRBV29-1	-	-	TRBJ1-1	TGCAGCGTTGGTCAGTTAATAAACACTGAAGCTTTCTTT	CSVGQLINTEAFF
TRBV14	TRBD1	-	TRBJ2-1	TGTGCCAGCAGTCGGACAGGGGGCTCCTACAATGAGCAGTTCTTC	CASSRTGGSYNEQFF
TRBV3-1/TRBV3-2	TRBD1	once	TRBJ1-1	TGTGCCAGCAGCCTCGGACAGGGTAGAGCTTTCTTT	CASSLGQGRAFF
TRBV30	-	few	TRBJ1-5	TGTGCCTGGAGCCCCGCGGGGCAGCCCCAGCATTTT	CAWSPAGQPQHF
TRBV18	-	-	TRBJ2-7	TGTGCCAGCTCACCGGCCCTAGACTACGAGCAGTACTTC	CASSPALDYEQYF
TRBV4-3	-	-	TRBJ1-2	TGCGCCAGCAGCCAAGAGATTTCCGGGGGACCTTATGGCTACACCTTC	CASSQEISGGPYGYTF
TRBV9	-	-	TRBJ1-2	TGTGCCAGCAGCGTAGAAGGGGTACTCAATCGGGGCTACACCTTC	CASSVEGVLNRGYTF
TRBV7-2	TRBD1	-	TRBJ1-3	TGTGCCAGCAGCTTTAGTCTGACAGGGGGGAGGGGCTCTGGAAACACCATATATTTT	CASSFSLTGGRGSGNTIYF
TRBV19	TRBD2	-	TRBJ2-1	TGTGCCAGTAGTTCCCCGGGACTAGCGGGAGCTAACTCCTACAATGAGCAGTTCTTC	CASSSPGLAGANSYNEQFF
TRBV10-3	TRBD1	-	TRBJ2-3	TGTGCCACCCAAACTATCGACAGGGGGCGGACAGATACGCAGTATTTT	CATQTIDRGRTDTQYF
TRBV3-1/TRBV3-2	TRBD2	-	TRBJ2-2	TGTGCCAGCAGCCAATCCCTTGCGGGAGGGGCGATCACCGGGGAGCTGTTTTTT	CASSQSLAGGAITGELFF
TRBV19	TRBD2	-	TRBJ2-5	TGTGCCAGTAGTATTACTAGCGGGAGTCGGGAGACCCAGTACTTC	CASSITSGSRETQYF
TRBV7-9	-	-	TRBJ1-2	TGTGCCAGCAGCATGGACCCTGGAGGCTATGGCTACACCTTC	CASSMDPGGYGYTF
TRBV6-5	TRBD1	once	TRBJ1-4	TGTGCCATTACGACAGGGGGCGATGAAAAACTGTTTTTT	CAITTGGDEKLFF
TRBV5-1	TRBD2	-	TRBJ2-5	TGCGCCAGCAGCTTCCTCAAGACTAGCGGAGGAGAGACCCAGTACTTC	CASSFLKTSGGETQYF
TRBV19	TRBD1	-	TRBJ1-5	TGTGCCAGTAGGCCCGGGACAGGGGAGGGGAATCAGCCCCAGCATTTT	CASRPGTGEGNQPQHF
TRBV5-4	TRBD2	few	TRBJ2-1	TGTGCCAGCAGCTTGGGTTGGCGGGAGTCCTACAATGAGCAGTTCTTC	CASSLGWRESYNEQFF
TRBV28	-	-	TRBJ1-1	TGTGCCAGCAGTTTTGGTGACAGCGAAGCTTTCTTT	CASSFGDSEAFF
TRBV9	TRBD1	-	TRBJ2-1	TGTGCCAGCAGCACGGGACAGGGTAGGGAGTTCTTC	CASSTGQGREFF
TRBV2	-	-	TRBJ2-3	TGTGCCAGCAGTGAGTTTCCTAGCCTAAGCACAGATACGCAGTATTTT	CASSEFPSLSTDTQYF
TRBV7-2	TRBD1	-	TRBJ1-1	TGTGCCAGCAGCAAAGCGAGGGACAGGATGACTGAAGCTTTCTTT	CASSKARDRMTEAFF
TRBV6-5	-	-	TRBJ1-1	TGTGCCAGCAGAGGAGAAGGGGAGGCCACTGAAGCTTTCTTT	CASRGEGEATEAFF
TRBV6-5	-	-	TRBJ1-1	TGTGCCAGCACCGACGGGTTTAGAGCTTTCTTT	CASTDGFRAFF
TRBV4-1	TRBD2	once	TRBJ2-7	TGCGCCAGCAGCCAAGATCAACTAGCGGGCCCCTACGAGCAGTACTTC	CASSQDQLAGPYEQYF
TRBV10-3	TRBD2	-	TRBJ2-1	TGTGCCATCAGTGAGACAGAGCGGGGAGTCTACAATGAGCAGTTCTTC	CAISETERGVYNEQFF
TRBV5-1	TRBD2	once	TRBJ2-5	TGCGCCAGCAGCAACCGACTAGCGGGGCAAGAGACCCAGTACTTC	CASSNRLAGQETQYF
TRBV9	TRBD1	-	TRBJ1-3	TGTGCCAGCAGCGCGGGACAGCTGAGCTCTGGAAACACCATATATTTT	CASSAGQLSSGNTIYF
TRBV5-1	-	-	TRBJ2-1	TGCGCCAGCAGCTTGTCGACTCAAAAATCCTACAATGAGCAGTTCTTC	CASSLSTQKSYNEQFF
TRBV5-6	TRBD1	-	TRBJ1-3	TGTGCCAGCAGCAAAGGACAGGGGTCCTACGCCATATATTTT	CASSKGQGSYAIYF
TRBV2	-	-	TRBJ1-1	TGTGCCAGCAGTGAAGCGGGCTGGCGCACTGAAGCTTTCTTT	CASSEAGWRTEAFF
TRBV11-2	TRBD1	once	TRBJ1-2	TGTGCCAGCAGCTTAGTCGGGACAGGGATCCATGGCTACACCTTC	CASSLVGTGIHGYTF
TRBV28	-	-	TRBJ2-7	TGTGCCAGCAGTTTTAGCCTGAACCCCTACGAGCAGTACTTC	CASSFSLNPYEQYF
TRBV5-8	-	-	TRBJ2-5	TGTGCCAGCAGCTTGGCCCGACTAAACCAAGAGACCCAGTACTTC	CASSLARLNQETQYF
TRBV5-8	TRBD1	-	TRBJ1-1	TGTGCCAGCAGCTTGGGAACAGGGGGGGCCAACCCGGAGAACACTGAAGCTTTCTTT	CASSLGTGGANPENTEAFF
TRBV5-6	TRBD1	-	TRBJ2-1	TGTGCCAGCAGTTTAAACAGGGGGCCTTACAATGAGCAGTTCTTC	CASSLNRGPYNEQFF
TRBV6-1	TRBD1	-	TRBJ2-3	TGTGCCAGCAGTGAAGGAGGGGGCGTGCGGACAGATACGCAGTATTTT	CASSEGGGVRTDTQYF
TRBV11-2	TRBD1	-	TRBJ2-3	TGTGCCAGCAGCGCTGGACAGGGCACAGATACGCAGTATTTT	CASSAGQGTDTQYF
TRBV6-2/TRBV6-3	-	-	TRBJ1-4	TGTGCCAGCAGTTACCTGCCCGGGGAAAAACTGTTTTTT	CASSYLPGEKLFF
TRBV14	TRBD1	-	TRBJ2-5	TGTGCCAGCAGCCCTTTAGCAGGGACAGGGGACGTAGAGACCCAGTACTTC	CASSPLAGTGDVETQYF
TRBV12-3/TRBV12-4	-	-	TRBJ2-7	TGTGCCAGCAGTTCCCGGACAGTTTACGAGCAGTACTTC	CASSSRTVYEQYF
TRBV7-6	TRBD1	-	TRBJ2-7	TGTGCCAGCAGCTCCGGGACAGGGTACCTCTACGAGCAGTACTTC	CASSSGTGYLYEQYF
TRBV5-1	TRBD1	-	TRBJ2-1	TGCGCCAGCAGCCTCGGACAGGGGGTAGCGGGTGAGCAGTTCTTC	CASSLGQGVAGEQFF
TRBV9	TRBD1	few	TRBJ2-2	TGTGCCAGCAGCCCTGGGACAGGGACCGGGGAGCTGTTTTTT	CASSPGTGTGELFF
TRBV27	TRBD1	-	TRBJ2-7	TGTGCCAGCAGCGCGGTGGGACAGGGCTCCTACGAGCAGTACTTC	CASSAVGQGSYEQYF
TRBV19	-	-	TRBJ2-1	TGTGCCAGTAGGCTAGAGAGTGAGCAGTTCTTC	CASRLESEQFF
TRBV5-1	-	once	TRBJ2-3	TGCGCCAGCAGCCCGGACCGGGCCCCTCGTAGGGGCGATACGCAGTATTTT	CASSPDRAPRRGDTQYF
TRBV6-5	TRBD1	-	TRBJ2-1	TGTGCCAGCAGGACAGGGACCTCCTACAATGAGCAGTTCTTC	CASRTGTSYNEQFF
TRBV18	-	-	TRBJ2-2	TGTGCCAGCTCACCGCCGACAGGTCGGGCCACCGGGGAGCTGTTTTTT	CASSPPTGRATGELFF